A single sample gave rise to the 8 T cell receptor beta chains below, sequenced in a study of blood T cell repertoires in COVID-19. TCRdb's table, derived via immunoSEQ multiplex PCR, lists solely in-frame clones and lacks some. The sample has over 250,000 clones; approximately 83% are singletons. Material: peripheral blood. Source of these receptors: a woman in her forties or fifties who had recovered from COVID-19.

V gene TRBV9 combines with J gene TRBJ1-4; D is unclear. Germline V CDR1 and CDR2: SGDLS, YYNGEE. The CDR3 runs 14 residues. V was trimmed by 3 bases and J by 4 bases, leaving 10 bases between them. The CDR3 DNA follows: TGTGCCAGCAGCGAGACTGAAGGTAATGAAAAACTGTTTTTT. This translates into CASSETEGNEKLFF. The full variable domain, in which reference TRBV9 and TRBJ1-4 provide the parts outside the CDR3, is DSGVTQTPKHLITATGQRVTLRCSPRSGDLSVYWYQQSLDQGLQFLIQYYNGEERAKGNILERFSAQQFPDLHSELNLSSLELGDSALYFCASSETEGNEKLFFGSGTQLSVL.

V usage is TRBV29-1 and J usage is TRBJ2-1, with D perhaps matching TRBD1 (5 bases). This CDR3 region has 15 residues. The germline gives CDR1 SQVTM, CDR2 ANQGSEA. V lost 3 bases and J 5 bases, leaving 17 bases between the germline ends. For the CDR3, the DNA is TGCAGCGTTGATTTGGGTGAACAGGTCCACAATGAGCAGTTCTTC. Its protein is CSVDLGEQVHNEQFF.

Concerning this clone: This may arise from a read error, as a much more abundant clone is one base away. The rearrangement links TRBV11-3 to TRBJ2-3, with D possibly being TRBD1 (6 bases). The CDR3 extends over 13 amino acids. Germline V gene data show CDR1 as SGHNT and CDR2 as YENEEA. V dropped 5 bases and J dropped 4 bases, with 10 bases sitting between them. The CDR3 DNA reads TGTGCCAGCAGCGCCACAGGGCCAGATACGCAGTATTTT. It is translated as CASSATGPDTQYF. Full variable domain (missing parts from reference TRBV11-3 and TRBJ2-3): EAGVVQSPRYKIIEKKQPVAFWCNPISGHNTLYWYLQNLGQGPELLIRYENEEAVDDSQLPKDRFSAERLKGVDSTLKIQPAELGDSAVYLCASSATGPDTQYFGPGTRLTVL.

CDR3 nucleotide sequence: TGTGCCAGCAGCCACACAGGGTTAAGCTCCTACGAGCAGTACTTC. Its translation: CASSHTGLSSYEQYF. V is TRBV11-2 and J is TRBJ2-7; D may be TRBD1 (6 bases). Germline V gives CDR1 SGHAT, CDR2 FQNNGV. The CDR3 is 15 residues long. Trimming cost V 5 bases and J 0 bases, with 14 bases left between them.

The chain couples TRBV6-5 to TRBJ1-1, with a tentative D call TRBD1 (6 bases). CDR3 size: 16 residues. Germline V gene sequence: CDR1 MNHEY, CDR2 SVGAGI. Trimming shortened V by 0 bases and J by 2 bases, and 13 bases separated the two germline ends. CDR3 region: CASSYSGAPLNTEAFF. The CDR3 DNA sequence: TGTGCCAGCAGTTACTCGGGGGCCCCACTTAACACTGAAGCTTTCTTT.

The CDR3 is CASSYNPGGGQPQHF. The DNA for the CDR3 is TGTGCCAGCAGTTACAACCCCGGTGGAGGTCAGCCCCAGCATTTT. The chain joins TRBV6-6 to TRBJ1-5; D gene ambiguous. Trimming stripped 2 bases from V and 6 bases from J, with 14 bases between. From germline, CDR1 is MNHNY and CDR2 SVGAGI (reference sequence). CDR3 length: 15 residues.

The chain couples TRBV19 to TRBJ1-4, with a weak D call TRBD1 (5 bases). CDR1 is LNHDA and CDR2 is SQIVND in the germline V gene (reference sequence). Deletions cut 7 bases from V and 5 bases from J, with 8 bases between. The CDR3 covers 12 residues. The CDR3 DNA follows: TGTGCCAGTAAGGCAGGGAATGAAAAACTGTTTTTT. Protein sequence: CASKAGNEKLFF.

The chain carries TRBV7-9 and TRBJ1-2; 7 bases are shared with TRBD1. The CDR3 contains 15 residues. The V segment lost 1 base and the J segment 2 bases; nucleotides outside the gene matches: 4. CDR1 and CDR2 (germline): SEHNR, FQNEAQ (reference sequence). CDR3 residues: CASSLGDRINYGYTF. The DNA for the CDR3 is TGTGCCAGCAGCTTAGGGGACAGAATAAACTATGGCTACACCTTC.